These 16 T cell receptor beta chains came from one sample sequenced in a study of T-cell memory formation after mild COVID-19. Via MiXCR, TCRdb re-called the 5' RACE reads, giving one row per CDR3 protein. The sample has 400,000 to 500,000 distinct CDR3 sequences; approximately 24% are singletons. The material sequenced was PBMCs or a T cell subset sorted from them (not recorded which). The receptors shown here come from an adult woman who had mild COVID-19 (a few samples of this study predate the infection). Cell type and time point are not known.

The chain employs TRBV7-9 and TRBJ1-2, with D unclear. The germline CDR1 and CDR2 sequences are SEHNR and FQNEAQ (reference sequence). V lost 1 base and J lost 0, with 9 bases in between. The CDR3 loop spans 15 amino acids. CDR3 in amino acids: CASSLDAGSNYGYTF. CDR3 nucleotides: TGTGCCAGCAGCTTAGACGCGGGCTCTAACTATGGCTACACCTTC.

This clonotype was found a few times. The chain couples TRBV11-2 to TRBJ1-2; TRBD1 aligns across 11 bases. The junction had 12 bases not matched to a gene; V was cut back by 5 bases and J by 4 bases. This CDR3 has 17 amino acids. Germline CDR1 SGHAT, CDR2 FQNNGV. The CDR3 here is CASSPGTGGSESYGYTF. CDR3 DNA: TGTGCCAGCAGCCCCGGGACAGGGGGGTCCGAAAGCTATGGCTACACCTTC.

This clonotype has just a few counts. The gene calls are TRBV7-9 and TRBJ1-2; 12 bases match TRBD1. The CDR3 loop spans 14 amino acids. CDR1 is SEHNR and CDR2 is FQNEAQ in the germline V gene (reference sequence). The junction had 6 bases not matched to a gene; V was cut back by 5 bases and J by 8 bases. The CDR3 nucleotides are TGTGCCAGCAGCCCGGGACAGGGGGCCTTAGGCTACACCTTC. Its protein product is CASSPGQGALGYTF.

The chain has TRBV7-9 and TRBJ2-7, with D unclear. Per the germline V gene, CDR1 is SEHNR and CDR2 is FQNEAQ (reference sequence). V was clipped by 5 bases and J by 6 bases, with 11 bases between them. The CDR3 consists of 12 residues. The CDR3 bases are TGTGCCAGCAGCCCGGCTAGATTCGAGCAGTACTTC. Its protein product is CASSPARFEQYF.

This clonotype was observed a few times. V usage is TRBV21-1 and J usage is TRBJ1-2; TRBD1 reflects the table's D call only, with no check against the DNA. TRBV21-1 is noted as a pseudogene. The CDR3 covers 18 residues. The CDR3 DNA reads TGTGCCAGCAGCAAAGAGTACCGGGACAGGGGACCCAACTATGGCTACACCTTC. This translates into CASSKEYRDRGPNYGYTF.

The chain uses TRBV6-4 and TRBJ1-1; D is unclear. Trimming took 6 bases from V and 2 from J, leaving 13 bases between them. Germline loops: CDR1 MRHNA, CDR2 SNTAGT. There are 14 residues in the CDR3. CDR3 loop: CASSTNPGNTEAFF. For the CDR3, the DNA is TGTGCCAGCAGCACCAATCCGGGAAACACTGAAGCTTTCTTT.

J is TRBJ2-1 and V is TRBV10-3; 8 nucleotides agree with TRBD1. V lost 6 bases, J lost 7 bases, and 5 bases stayed unmatched. CDR1 is ENHRY and CDR2 is SYGVKD in the germline V gene. This CDR3 spans 13 amino acids. This CDR3 is CAIREQGGNEQFF. The DNA for the CDR3 is TGTGCCATCAGGGAACAGGGGGGTAATGAGCAGTTCTTC.

A remark on this clonotype: One end of the junction varies from germline; a read error may be responsible. The chain has TRBV7-7 and TRBJ2-5; either TRBD1 or TRBD2 may fit D (5 bases each). The CDR3 runs to 14 residues. Per the germline V gene, CDR1 is SSHAT and CDR2 is FNYEAQ (reference sequence). This CDR3 is CASSLASGTKTQYF. For the CDR3, the DNA is TGTGCTAGCAGCTTAGCTTCAGGGACGAAGACCCAGTACTTC.

The chain has TRBV12-3 or TRBV12-4 and TRBJ1-2; TRBD1 matches 10 bases. CDR3 length equals 16 residues. The junction had 9 bases not matched to a gene; V was cut back by 6 bases and J by 2 bases. The CDR3 bases are TGTGCCAGCAGCCTGGACAGGGGGTATCGAAACTATGGCTACACCTTC. Protein: CASSLDRGYRNYGYTF.

In this sample, this clonotype turned up once. The rearrangement uses TRBV6-5 and TRBJ2-1, with a tentative D call TRBD2 (5 bases). The ends were cut back, 8 bases at V and 0 bases at J, with 8 bases in the middle. The CDR3 is made up of 13 amino acids. The germline gives CDR1 MNHEY, CDR2 SVGAGI. The chain's CDR3 is CASGRGSYNEQFF. The CDR3 nucleotides are TGTGCCAGCGGGAGAGGCTCCTACAATGAGCAGTTCTTC.

This clonotype appeared a few times. CDR3 nucleotide sequence: TGCAGCGTTGTAGGGACGTACACTGAAGCTTTCTTT. Translation gives CSVVGTYTEAFF. V is TRBV29-1 and J is TRBJ1-1, with D possibly matching TRBD1 (5 bases). V was trimmed by 4 bases and J by 3 bases, leaving 9 bases between them. CDR3 length: 12 residues. From germline, CDR1 is SQVTM and CDR2 ANQGSEA.

This clonotype was counted a few times. V usage is TRBV7-8 and J usage is TRBJ2-7, with D tentatively TRBD2 (5 bases). V dropped 4 bases and J dropped 9 bases, with 13 bases sitting between them. This CDR3 has 12 amino acids. Germline lookup yields CDR1 SGHVS and CDR2 FQNEAQ. The CDR3 region is CASSSPSGVQYF. CDR3 DNA: TGTGCCAGCAGCTCCCCCTCCGGGGTGCAGTACTTC. The complete variable domain, with remaining parts taken from reference TRBV7-8 and TRBJ2-7, reads GAGVSQSPRYKVAKRGQDVALRCDPISGHVSLFWYQQALGQGPEFLTYFQNEAQLDKSGLPSDRFFAERPEGSVSTLKIQRTQQEDSAVYLCASSSPSGVQYFGPGTRLTVT.

The chain combines TRBV3-1 with TRBJ2-7; D possibly corresponds to TRBD1 (5 bases). Germline lookup yields CDR1 LGHDT and CDR2 YNNKEL (reference sequence). V was trimmed by 0 bases and J by 5 bases, leaving 11 bases between them. The CDR3 length is 14 residues. Here the CDR3 reads CASSQEKGRNEQYF. CDR3 DNA: TGTGCCAGCAGCCAAGAGAAGGGGCGGAACGAGCAGTACTTC.

This sequence joins TRBV5-5 and TRBJ2-5; D unresolved. Per the germline V gene, CDR1 is SGHKS and CDR2 is YYEKEE (reference sequence). This CDR3 region has 14 residues. V was cut by 7 bases and J by 0 bases, with 13 bases left in between. CDR3 sequence reads: CASWGTEYQETQYF. The CDR3 bases are TGTGCCAGCTGGGGAACGGAGTACCAAGAGACCCAGTACTTC.

This clonotype was observed a few times. This chain uses TRBV15 with TRBJ1-1; maybe TRBD1 (5 bases). Germline CDR1 and CDR2: LNHNV and YYDKDF (reference sequence). The CDR3 runs 14 residues. V lost 0 bases and J 10 bases, leaving 15 bases between the germline ends. The CDR3 coding sequence is TGTGCCACCAGCAGAGATAGGGGAACAAGGTCAGCTTTCTTT. This encodes CATSRDRGTRSAFF.

This clonotype was seen a few times. This rearrangement joins TRBV5-1 to TRBJ2-1; D perhaps matches TRBD1 (5 bases). Germline assignment: CDR1 SGHRS and CDR2 YFSETQ. The CDR3 has 17 amino acids. Trimming took 2 bases from V and 4 from J, leaving 19 bases between them. The CDR3 coding sequence is TGCGCCAGCAGCTTCTTTTTACAGGTTTTTGGGTACAATGAGCAGTTCTTC. Translated: CASSFFLQVFGYNEQFF.